Below, 3 T cell receptor beta chains from the same sample are listed, as sequenced in a study of T cells after yellow fever vaccination. TCRdb independently ran MiXCR on the 5' RACE reads; one entry per CDR3 protein. The sample consists of hundreds of thousands of distinct CDR3 sequences, approximately 18% of them appearing once. Sequences were derived from PBMCs, sampled before the yellow fever booster vaccination. The receptors were gathered from a young man who received the YFV17D yellow fever vaccine.

The chain joins TRBV5-1 to TRBJ2-7; TRBD1 matches 7 bases. V was clipped by 5 bases and J by 6 bases; unmatched bases: 8. CDR1 and CDR2 (germline): SGHRS, YFSETQ. This CDR3 contains 13 residues. CDR3: CASRQQGLGEQYF. The CDR3 DNA reads TGCGCCAGCAGACAACAGGGGCTGGGCGAGCAGTACTTC.

The V call is TRBV5-1, the J call TRBJ1-1; 7 nucleotides line up with TRBD1. Germline assignment: CDR1 SGHRS and CDR2 YFSETQ. V shed 2 bases, J shed 4 bases, and the junction held 8 bases outside the gene matches. The CDR3 has 15 residues. CDR3 protein: CASSLTGAGGTEAFF. The DNA of the CDR3 is TGCGCCAGCAGCTTAACAGGGGCGGGGGGCACTGAAGCTTTCTTT.

This clonotype was observed a few times. The chain is built from TRBV13 and TRBJ2-5; 7 nucleotides agree with TRBD2. The junction had 6 bases not matched to a gene; V was cut back by 6 bases and J by 2 bases. The CDR3 spans 14 residues. Looked up from germline, CDR1 is PRHDT and CDR2 is FYEKMQ (reference sequence). CDR3 coding DNA: TGTGCCAGCAGGGAATGGGGGGGACAAGAGACCCAGTACTTC. It translates to CASREWGGQETQYF. Using reference TRBV13 and TRBJ2-5 for the parts outside the CDR3, the full variable domain is AAGVIQSPRHLIKEKRETATLKCYPIPRHDTVYWYQQGPGQDPQFLISFYEKMQSDKGSIPDRFSAQQFSDYHSELNMSSLELGDSALYFCASREWGGQETQYFGPGTRLLVL.